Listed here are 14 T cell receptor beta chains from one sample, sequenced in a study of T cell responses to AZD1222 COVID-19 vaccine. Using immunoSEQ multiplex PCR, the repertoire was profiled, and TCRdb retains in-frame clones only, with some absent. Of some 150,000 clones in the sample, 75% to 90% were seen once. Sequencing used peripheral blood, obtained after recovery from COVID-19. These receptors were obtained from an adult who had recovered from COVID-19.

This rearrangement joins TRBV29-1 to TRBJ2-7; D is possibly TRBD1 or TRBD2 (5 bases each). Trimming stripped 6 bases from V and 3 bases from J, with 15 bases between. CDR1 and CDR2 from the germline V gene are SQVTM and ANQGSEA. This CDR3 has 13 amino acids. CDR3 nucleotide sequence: TGCAGCGTCGGCACGGGGCCATTCTACGAGCAGTACTTC. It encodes CSVGTGPFYEQYF.

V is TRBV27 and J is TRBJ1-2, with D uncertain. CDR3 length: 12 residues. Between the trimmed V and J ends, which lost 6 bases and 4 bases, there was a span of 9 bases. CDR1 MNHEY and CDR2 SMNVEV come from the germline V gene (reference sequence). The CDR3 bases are TGTGCCAGCAGGGTTGGTGGCTATGGCTACACCTTC. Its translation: CASRVGGYGYTF.

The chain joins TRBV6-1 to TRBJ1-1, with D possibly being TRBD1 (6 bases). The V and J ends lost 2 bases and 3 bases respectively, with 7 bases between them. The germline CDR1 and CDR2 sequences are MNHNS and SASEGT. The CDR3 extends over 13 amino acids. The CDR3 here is CASSERGDTEAFF. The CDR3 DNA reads TGTGCCAGCAGTGAAAGGGGGGACACTGAAGCTTTCTTT.

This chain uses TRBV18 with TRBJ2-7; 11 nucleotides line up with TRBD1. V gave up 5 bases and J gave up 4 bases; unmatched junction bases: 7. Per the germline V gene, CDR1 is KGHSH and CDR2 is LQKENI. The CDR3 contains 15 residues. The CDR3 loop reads CASSTGTGGRYEQYF. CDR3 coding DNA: TGTGCCAGCTCAACAGGGACAGGGGGTCGGTACGAGCAGTACTTC.

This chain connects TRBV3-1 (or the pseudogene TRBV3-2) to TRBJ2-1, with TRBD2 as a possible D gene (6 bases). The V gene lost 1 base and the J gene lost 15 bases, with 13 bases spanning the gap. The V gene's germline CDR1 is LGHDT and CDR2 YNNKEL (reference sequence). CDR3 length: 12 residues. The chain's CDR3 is CASSQGNGGRFF. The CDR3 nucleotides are TGTGCCAGCAGCCAAGGGAACGGGGGTCGGTTCTTC.

Here the CDR3 reads CASSGGQGLSQETQYF. Here the CDR3 DNA reads TGTGCCAGCAGCGGGGGACAGGGGCTATCCCAAGAGACCCAGTACTTC. This rearrangement joins TRBV5-6 to TRBJ2-5, with 10 bases that match TRBD1. V shed 4 bases, J shed 1 base, and the junction held 7 bases outside the gene matches. Germline lookup yields CDR1 SGHDT and CDR2 YYEEEE. The CDR3 length is 16 residues.

The chain's CDR3 is CASSTGWKNYGYTF. In DNA form, the CDR3 reads TGTGCCAGCAGCACAGGGTGGAAAAATTATGGCTACACCTTC. The gene calls are TRBV25-1 and TRBJ1-2, with a weak D call TRBD1 (6 bases). CDR1 and CDR2 (germline): MGHDK, SYGVNS. This CDR3 region has 14 residues. Trimming shortened V by 6 bases and J by 5 bases, and 16 bases separated the two germline ends.

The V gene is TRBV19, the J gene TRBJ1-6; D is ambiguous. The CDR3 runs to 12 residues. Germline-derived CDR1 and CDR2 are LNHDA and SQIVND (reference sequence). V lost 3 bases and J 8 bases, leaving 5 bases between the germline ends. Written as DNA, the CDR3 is TGTGCCAGTAGTATCAGTCATTCACCCCTCCACTTT. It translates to CASSISHSPLHF.

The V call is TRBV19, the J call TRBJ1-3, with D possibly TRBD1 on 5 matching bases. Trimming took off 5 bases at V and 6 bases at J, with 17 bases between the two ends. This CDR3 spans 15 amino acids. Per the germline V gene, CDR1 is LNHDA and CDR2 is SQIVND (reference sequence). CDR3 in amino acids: CASSFHPGRENTIYF. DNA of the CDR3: TGTGCCAGTAGTTTTCATCCGGGACGGGAAAACACCATATATTTT. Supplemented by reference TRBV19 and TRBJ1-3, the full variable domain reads DGGITQSPKYLFRKEGQNVTLSCEQNLNHDAMYWYRQDPGQGLRLIYYSQIVNDFQKGDIAEGYSVSREKKESFPLTVTSAQKNPTAFYLCASSFHPGRENTIYFGEGSWLTVV.

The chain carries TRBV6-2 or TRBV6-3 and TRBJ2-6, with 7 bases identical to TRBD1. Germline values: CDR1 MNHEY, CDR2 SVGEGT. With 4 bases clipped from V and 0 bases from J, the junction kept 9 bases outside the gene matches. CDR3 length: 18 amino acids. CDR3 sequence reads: CASSSSWGQSSGANVLTF. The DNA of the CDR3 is TGTGCCAGCAGTTCCTCCTGGGGACAGAGCTCTGGGGCCAACGTCCTGACTTTC.

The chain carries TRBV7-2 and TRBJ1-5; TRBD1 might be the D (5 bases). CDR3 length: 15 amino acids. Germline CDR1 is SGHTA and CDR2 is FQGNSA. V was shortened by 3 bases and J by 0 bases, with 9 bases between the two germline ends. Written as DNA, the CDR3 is TGTGCCAGCAGCTTTGGACATTATAGCAATCAGCCCCAGCATTTT. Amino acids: CASSFGHYSNQPQHF.

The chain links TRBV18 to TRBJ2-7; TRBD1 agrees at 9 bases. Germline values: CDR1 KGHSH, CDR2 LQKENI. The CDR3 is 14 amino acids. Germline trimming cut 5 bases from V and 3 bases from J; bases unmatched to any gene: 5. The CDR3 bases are TGTGCCAGCTCAAAACAGGGGGCGGACTACGAGCAGTACTTC. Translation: CASSKQGADYEQYF.

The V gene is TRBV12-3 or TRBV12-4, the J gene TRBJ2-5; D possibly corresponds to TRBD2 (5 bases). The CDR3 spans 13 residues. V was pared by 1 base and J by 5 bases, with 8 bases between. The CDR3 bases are TGTGCCAGCAGTTTAGGAACGGGGGAGACCCAGTACTTC. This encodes CASSLGTGETQYF.

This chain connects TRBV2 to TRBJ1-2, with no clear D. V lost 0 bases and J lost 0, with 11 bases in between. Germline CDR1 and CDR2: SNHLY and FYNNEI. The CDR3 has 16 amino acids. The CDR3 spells CASSEARVGTNYGYTF. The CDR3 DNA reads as TGTGCCAGCAGTGAAGCGCGGGTGGGAACTAACTATGGCTACACCTTC.